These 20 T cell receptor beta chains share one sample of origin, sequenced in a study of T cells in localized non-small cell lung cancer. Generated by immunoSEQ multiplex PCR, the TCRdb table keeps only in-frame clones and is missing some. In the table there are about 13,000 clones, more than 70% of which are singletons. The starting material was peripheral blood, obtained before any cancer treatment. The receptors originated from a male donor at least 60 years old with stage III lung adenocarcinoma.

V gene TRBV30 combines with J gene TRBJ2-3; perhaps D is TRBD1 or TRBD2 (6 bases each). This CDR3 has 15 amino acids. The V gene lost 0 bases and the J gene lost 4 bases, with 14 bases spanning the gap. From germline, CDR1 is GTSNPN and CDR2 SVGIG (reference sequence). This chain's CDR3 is CAWSVTGRGPDTQYF. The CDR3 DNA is TGTGCCTGGAGTGTAACGGGTCGGGGGCCAGATACGCAGTATTTT.

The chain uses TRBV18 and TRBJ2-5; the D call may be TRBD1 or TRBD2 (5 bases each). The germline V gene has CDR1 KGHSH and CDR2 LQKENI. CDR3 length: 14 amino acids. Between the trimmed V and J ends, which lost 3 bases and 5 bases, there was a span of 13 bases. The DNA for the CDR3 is TGTGCCAGCTCACCGAGGAAAGGGGAGGAGACCCAGTACTTC. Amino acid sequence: CASSPRKGEETQYF.

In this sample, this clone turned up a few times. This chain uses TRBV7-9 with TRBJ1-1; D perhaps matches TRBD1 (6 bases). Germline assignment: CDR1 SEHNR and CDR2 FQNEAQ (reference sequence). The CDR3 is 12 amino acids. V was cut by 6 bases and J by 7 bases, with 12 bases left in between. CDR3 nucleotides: TGTGCCAGCAGTTTTCGAGGGGGTGAAGCTTTCTTT. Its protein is CASSFRGGEAFF.

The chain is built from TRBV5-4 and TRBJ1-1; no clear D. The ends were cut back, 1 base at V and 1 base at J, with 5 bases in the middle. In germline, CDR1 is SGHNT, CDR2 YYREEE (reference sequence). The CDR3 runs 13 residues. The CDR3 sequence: CASSLLGNTEAFF. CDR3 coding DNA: TGTGCCAGCAGCTTGTTGGGGAACACTGAAGCTTTCTTT.

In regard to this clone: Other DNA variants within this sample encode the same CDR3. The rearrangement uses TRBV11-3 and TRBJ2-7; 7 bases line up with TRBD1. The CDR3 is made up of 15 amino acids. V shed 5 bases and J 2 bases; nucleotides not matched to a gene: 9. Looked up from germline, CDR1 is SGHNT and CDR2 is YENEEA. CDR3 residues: CASSTRTGETYEQYF. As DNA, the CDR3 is TGTGCCAGCAGCACCCGGACAGGAGAGACCTACGAGCAGTACTTC.

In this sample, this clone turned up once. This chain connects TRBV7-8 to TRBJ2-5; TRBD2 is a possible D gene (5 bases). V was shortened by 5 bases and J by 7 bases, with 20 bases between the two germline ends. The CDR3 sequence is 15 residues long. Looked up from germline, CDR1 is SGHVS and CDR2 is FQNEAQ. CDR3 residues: CASSPTGLILGTQYF. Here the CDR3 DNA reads TGTGCCAGCAGCCCGACCGGACTGATTTTAGGGACCCAGTACTTC.

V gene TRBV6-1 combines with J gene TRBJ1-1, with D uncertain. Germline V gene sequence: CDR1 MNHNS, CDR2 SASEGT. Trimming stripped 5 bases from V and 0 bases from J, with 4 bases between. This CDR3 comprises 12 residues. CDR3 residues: CASSPLNTEAFF. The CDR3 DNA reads TGTGCCAGCAGTCCTCTGAACACTGAAGCTTTCTTT.

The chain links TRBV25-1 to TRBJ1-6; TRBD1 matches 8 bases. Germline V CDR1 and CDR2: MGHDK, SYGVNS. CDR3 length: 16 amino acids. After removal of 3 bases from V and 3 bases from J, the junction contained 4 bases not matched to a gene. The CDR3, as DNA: TGTGCCAGCAGTGAGACAGGGGCTAACTATAATTCACCCCTCCACTTT. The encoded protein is CASSETGANYNSPLHF.

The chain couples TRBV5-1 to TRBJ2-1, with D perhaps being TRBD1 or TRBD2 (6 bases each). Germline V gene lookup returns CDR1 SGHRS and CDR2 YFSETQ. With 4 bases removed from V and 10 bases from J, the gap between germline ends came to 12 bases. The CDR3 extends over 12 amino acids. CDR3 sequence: CASSARGDEQFF. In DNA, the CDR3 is TGCGCCAGCAGCGCGAGGGGGGACGAGCAGTTCTTC.

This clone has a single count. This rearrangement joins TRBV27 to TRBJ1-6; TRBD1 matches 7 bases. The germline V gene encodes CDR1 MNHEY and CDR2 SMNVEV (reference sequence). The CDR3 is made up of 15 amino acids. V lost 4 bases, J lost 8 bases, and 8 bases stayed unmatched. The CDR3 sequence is CASSSLGTVDSPLHF. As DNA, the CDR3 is TGTGCCAGCAGTTCCCTCGGGACAGTCGATTCACCCCTCCACTTT.

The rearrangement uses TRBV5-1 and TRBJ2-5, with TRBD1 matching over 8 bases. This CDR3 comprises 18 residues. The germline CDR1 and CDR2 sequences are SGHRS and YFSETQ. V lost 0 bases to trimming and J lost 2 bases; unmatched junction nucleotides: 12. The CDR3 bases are TGCGCCAGCAGCTTGGGGGCTTGGACAGGGTCATCGCAAGAGACCCAGTACTTC. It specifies CASSLGAWTGSSQETQYF.

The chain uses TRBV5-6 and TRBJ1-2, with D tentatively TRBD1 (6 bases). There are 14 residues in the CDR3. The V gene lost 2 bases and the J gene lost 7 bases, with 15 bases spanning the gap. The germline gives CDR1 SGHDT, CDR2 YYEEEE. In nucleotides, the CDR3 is TGTGCCAGCAGCTTTGGGGAAAGGGGGGCTGGCTACACCTTC. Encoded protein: CASSFGERGAGYTF.

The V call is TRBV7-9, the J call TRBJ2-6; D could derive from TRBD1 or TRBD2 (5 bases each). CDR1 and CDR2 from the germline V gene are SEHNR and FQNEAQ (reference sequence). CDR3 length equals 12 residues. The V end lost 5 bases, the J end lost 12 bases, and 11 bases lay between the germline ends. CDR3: CASSRDRPVLTF. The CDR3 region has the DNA TGTGCCAGCAGCAGGGACCGACCCGTCCTGACTTTC. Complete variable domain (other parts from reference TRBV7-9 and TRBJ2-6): DTGVSQNPRHKITKRGQNVTFRCDPISEHNRLYWYRQTLGQGPEFLTYFQNEAQLEKSRLLSDRFSAERPKGSFSTLEIQRTEQGDSAMYLCASSRDRPVLTFGAGSRLTVL.

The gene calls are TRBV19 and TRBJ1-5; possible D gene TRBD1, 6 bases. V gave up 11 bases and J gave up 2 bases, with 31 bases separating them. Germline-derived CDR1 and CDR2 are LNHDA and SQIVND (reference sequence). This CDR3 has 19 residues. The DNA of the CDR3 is TGTGCCCGTCGTTGGGGGCATACGGGGGGCGGGTTGGGCAATCAGCCCCAGCATTTT. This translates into CARRWGHTGGGLGNQPQHF.

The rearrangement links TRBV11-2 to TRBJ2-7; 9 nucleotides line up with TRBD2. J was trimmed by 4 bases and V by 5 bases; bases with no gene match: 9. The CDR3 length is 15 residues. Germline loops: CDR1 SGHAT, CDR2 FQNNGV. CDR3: CASSPLRTSVYEQYF. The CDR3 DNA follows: TGTGCCAGCAGCCCGTTGAGGACTAGCGTATACGAGCAGTACTTC.

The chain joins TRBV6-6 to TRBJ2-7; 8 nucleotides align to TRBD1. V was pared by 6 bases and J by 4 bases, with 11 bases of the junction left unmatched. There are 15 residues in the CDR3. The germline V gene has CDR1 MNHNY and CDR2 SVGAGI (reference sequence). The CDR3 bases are TGTGCCAGCAGCCCCTTGACAGGGGAGGAATACGAGCAGTACTTC. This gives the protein CASSPLTGEEYEQYF.

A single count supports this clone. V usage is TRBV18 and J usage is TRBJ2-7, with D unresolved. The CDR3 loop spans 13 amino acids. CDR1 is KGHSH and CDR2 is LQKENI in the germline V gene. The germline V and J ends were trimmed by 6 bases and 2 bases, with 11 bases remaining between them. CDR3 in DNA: TGTGCCAGCTCGTCGACTGAGGCCTACGAGCAGTACTTC. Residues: CASSSTEAYEQYF.

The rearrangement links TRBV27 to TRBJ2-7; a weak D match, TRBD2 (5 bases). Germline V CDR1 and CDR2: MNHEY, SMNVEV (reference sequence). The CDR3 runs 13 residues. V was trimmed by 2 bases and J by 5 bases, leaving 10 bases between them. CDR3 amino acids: CASSLRGANEQYF. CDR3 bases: TGTGCCAGCAGTTTACGGGGAGCCAACGAGCAGTACTTC.

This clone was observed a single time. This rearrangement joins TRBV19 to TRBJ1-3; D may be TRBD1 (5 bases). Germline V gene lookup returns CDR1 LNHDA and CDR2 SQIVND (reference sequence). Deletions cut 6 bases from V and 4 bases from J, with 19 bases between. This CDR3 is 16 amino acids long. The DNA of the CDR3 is TGTGCCAGTAGCAAGACAGAAGGGACTCGCGGAAACACCATATATTTT. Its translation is CASSKTEGTRGNTIYF.

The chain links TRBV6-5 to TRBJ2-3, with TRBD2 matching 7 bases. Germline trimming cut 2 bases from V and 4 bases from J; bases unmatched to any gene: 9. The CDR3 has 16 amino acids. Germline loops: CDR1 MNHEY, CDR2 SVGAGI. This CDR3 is CASSYRFREGPDTQYF. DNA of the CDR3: TGTGCCAGCAGTTACCGTTTCAGGGAGGGCCCAGATACGCAGTATTTT.